The 21 T cell receptor beta chains presented below share a single source sample, sequenced in a study of technical replicates of blood from several donors. Some clones are missing from TCRdb's copy, which holds only in-frame ones; the method was immunoSEQ multiplex PCR. The data contain about 15,000 clones, around nine tenths of them singletons. The sample comprised PBMCs. Receptor source: a human donor in good health.

This clone appeared a single time. The V and J genes are TRBV7-7 and TRBJ2-7, with D maybe TRBD1 (5 bases). The CDR3 has 13 amino acids. V was pared by 11 bases and J by 2 bases, with 16 bases between. The germline V gene encodes CDR1 SSHAT and CDR2 FNYEAQ (reference sequence). The CDR3 coding sequence is TGTGCCCGACACGACAGCATAACCTACGAGCAGTACTTC. Translated, it gives CARHDSITYEQYF.

The rearrangement uses TRBV6-1 and TRBJ2-7; 7 bases line up with TRBD2. V was pared by 1 base and J by 2 bases, with 2 bases of the junction left unmatched. The CDR3 has 14 amino acids. Germline assignment: CDR1 MNHNS and CDR2 SASEGT. The CDR3 sequence: CASSEGGGAYEQYF. For the CDR3, the DNA is TGTGCCAGCAGTGAAGGGGGAGGGGCCTACGAGCAGTACTTC.

This CDR3 is CASSWAGGSNTEAFF. The DNA for the CDR3 is TGTGCCAGCAGTTGGGCAGGGGGCTCGAACACTGAAGCTTTCTTT. The chain couples TRBV6-5 to TRBJ1-1, with 8 bases identical to TRBD1. The CDR3 runs 15 residues. From germline, CDR1 is MNHEY and CDR2 SVGAGI. V shed 4 bases, J shed 1 base, and the junction held 5 bases outside the gene matches.

The J gene is TRBJ1-2, the V gene TRBV10-3, with 9 bases lining up with TRBD1. The CDR3 runs to 15 residues. V trimming: 6 bases; J trimming: 1 base; junction bases outside the gene matches: 6. CDR1 and CDR2 from the germline V gene are ENHRY and SYGVKD. CDR3: CAISKGQGLNYGYTF. CDR3 coding DNA: TGTGCCATCAGCAAGGGACAGGGACTTAACTATGGCTACACCTTC.

J is TRBJ1-2 and V is TRBV9, with TRBD1 matching over 9 bases. Looked up from germline, CDR1 is SGDLS and CDR2 is YYNGEE. The CDR3 is 13 amino acids. J lost 8 bases, V lost 3 bases, and 5 bases had no gene match. The CDR3 sequence: CASSARDRDGYTF. CDR3 in DNA: TGTGCCAGCAGCGCCCGGGACAGGGACGGCTACACCTTC.

V gene TRBV5-8 combines with J gene TRBJ1-5; the D gene is possibly TRBD1 (5 bases). The V gene's germline CDR1 is SGHTS and CDR2 YDEGEE. V shed 4 bases and J shed 7 bases, with 15 bases lying between them. CDR3 length: 14 residues. The CDR3 sequence is CASSHRGSGQPQHF. CDR3 coding DNA: TGTGCCAGCAGCCACCGGGGGTCGGGGCAGCCCCAGCATTTT.

This clone has just one count. The chain joins TRBV6-5 to TRBJ1-1; possible D gene TRBD1, 5 bases. The CDR3 runs to 13 residues. Germline loops: CDR1 MNHEY, CDR2 SVGAGI. V lost 3 bases to trimming and J lost 7 bases, with 12 bases between them. The CDR3 is CASSYSDTGEAFF. The CDR3 DNA is TGTGCCAGCAGTTATTCGGACACAGGTGAAGCTTTCTTT.

V gene TRBV11-2 combines with J gene TRBJ2-2; TRBD2 matches 10 bases. J lost 4 bases, V lost 5 bases, and 7 bases had no gene match. The CDR3 has 16 amino acids. Germline values: CDR1 SGHAT, CDR2 FQNNGV. The CDR3 DNA reads as TGTGCCAGCAGCCCCTACCTAGCGGGAGTCACCGGGGAGCTGTTTTTT. Protein product: CASSPYLAGVTGELFF.

This clone showed up just once. The chain has TRBV7-9 and TRBJ1-2; 8 bases line up with TRBD1. CDR3 size: 13 residues. Germline V gene sequence: CDR1 SEHNR, CDR2 FQNEAQ (reference sequence). The J segment lost 4 bases and the V segment lost 5 bases, leaving 3 bases of the junction unmatched. The DNA of the CDR3 is TGTGCCAGCAGCGATGACAGGGGCTATGGCTACACCTTC. Protein product: CASSDDRGYGYTF.

The chain employs TRBV9 and TRBJ2-2, with 8 bases aligning to TRBD2. V dropped 3 bases and J dropped 1; count of bases not matched to a gene: 5. The germline V gene has CDR1 SGDLS and CDR2 YYNGEE. The CDR3 runs 16 residues. The CDR3 sequence: CASSDRTSLNTGELFF. The CDR3 nucleotides are TGTGCCAGCAGCGACCGGACTAGCTTGAACACCGGGGAGCTGTTTTTT.

The chain links TRBV6-1 to TRBJ2-5, with 11 bases aligning to TRBD2. Trimming cost V 3 bases and J 3 bases; bases outside gene matches: 6. The CDR3 consists of 16 residues. Germline V gives CDR1 MNHNS, CDR2 SASEGT. This CDR3 is CASSDWIAGGEETQYF. The CDR3 nucleotides are TGTGCCAGCAGTGATTGGATAGCGGGAGGGGAAGAGACCCAGTACTTC.

This rearrangement joins TRBV29-1 to TRBJ1-2; 12 positions match TRBD1. V lost 6 bases to trimming and J lost 2 bases; unmatched junction nucleotides: 4. The CDR3 consists of 14 residues. Looked up from germline, CDR1 is SQVTM and CDR2 is ANQGSEA. The CDR3: CSVGQGAGNYGYTF. The DNA for the CDR3 is TGCAGCGTGGGACAGGGGGCGGGAAACTATGGCTACACCTTC.

This clone showed up just a few times. CDR3 amino acids: CASSVAGDQPQHF. The CDR3 DNA reads TGCGCCAGCAGTGTAGCAGGGGACCAGCCCCAGCATTTT. V and J are TRBV10-1 and TRBJ1-5; tentatively, D is TRBD1 (6 bases). The V gene's germline CDR1 is WNHNN and CDR2 SYGVQD (reference sequence). The CDR3 has 13 residues. Trimming cost V 4 bases and J 7 bases, with 11 bases left between them.

The CDR3 nucleotides are TGTGCCAGCAGCTTTAGGGGAATCACTAGCACAGATACGCAGTATTTT. This codes for CASSFRGITSTDTQYF. The chain recombines TRBV5-6 with TRBJ2-3; tentatively, D is TRBD1 (5 bases). CDR1 is SGHDT, CDR2 YYEEEE, per germline. This CDR3 is built from 16 residues. V lost 2 bases and J lost 0, with 13 bases in between.

In this sample, this clone turned up a few times. This sequence joins TRBV28 and TRBJ1-1; the D gene is possibly TRBD1 (5 bases). Germline V gene sequence: CDR1 MDHEN, CDR2 SYDVKM. This CDR3 contains 15 residues. Between the trimmed V and J ends, which lost 6 bases and 4 bases, there was a span of 18 bases. The CDR3 spells CASRGGARRFTEAFF. DNA of the CDR3: TGTGCCAGCAGGGGGGGAGCTAGAAGGTTCACTGAAGCTTTCTTT.

The chain recombines TRBV11-2 with TRBJ1-1; maybe TRBD1 (5 bases). The CDR3 loop spans 14 amino acids. Looked up from germline, CDR1 is SGHAT and CDR2 is FQNNGV. V was shortened by 8 bases and J by 2 bases, with 15 bases between the two germline ends. The CDR3 is CASGGRGFNTEAFF. As DNA, the CDR3 is TGTGCCAGCGGCGGCCGGGGGTTCAACACTGAAGCTTTCTTT. The variable domain in full, completed from reference TRBV11-2 and TRBJ1-1, reads EAGVAQSPRYKIIEKRQSVAFWCNPISGHATLYWYQQILGQGPKLLIQFQNNGVVDDSQLPKDRFSAERLKGVDSTLKIQPAKLEDSAVYLCASGGRGFNTEAFFGQGTRLTVV.

The chain is built from TRBV7-7 and TRBJ2-5; D is ambiguous. The CDR3 length is 13 residues. Germline CDR1 and CDR2: SSHAT and FNYEAQ (reference sequence). Trimming stripped 1 base from V and 5 bases from J, with 8 bases between. This CDR3 is CASSLGAAETQYF. Here the CDR3 DNA reads TGTGCCAGCAGCTTAGGGGCCGCCGAGACCCAGTACTTC.

The chain combines TRBV4-2 with TRBJ2-1; 8 nucleotides match TRBD2. This CDR3 region has 16 residues. The germline CDR1 and CDR2 sequences are LGHNA and YNFKEQ. V was pared by 4 bases and J by 6 bases, with 11 bases of the junction left unmatched. The CDR3: CASSPYESGSSNEQFF. The DNA for the CDR3 is TGTGCCAGCAGCCCATATGAAAGCGGGAGTAGCAATGAGCAGTTCTTC.

This rearrangement joins TRBV29-1 to TRBJ2-3; D perhaps matches TRBD2 (6 bases). The V end was cut by 3 bases, the J end by 5 bases, with 12 bases between. CDR3 size: 13 residues. The germline CDR1 and CDR2 sequences are SQVTM and ANQGSEA. The CDR3 nucleotides read TGCAGCGTTGAGGGCGGGGTACGAGATACGCAGTATTTT. Its protein is CSVEGGVRDTQYF.

The chain carries TRBV5-1 and TRBJ1-1; the D is unclear. Trimming stripped 5 bases from V and 1 base from J, with 9 bases between. Germline CDR1 is SGHRS and CDR2 is YFSETQ. This CDR3 has 13 amino acids. Here the CDR3 reads CASSHGQNTEAFF. Written as DNA, the CDR3 is TGCGCCAGCAGTCACGGTCAGAACACTGAAGCTTTCTTT.

The chain combines TRBV18 with TRBJ2-3, with 10 bases identical to TRBD2. J was trimmed by 4 bases and V by 0 bases; bases with no gene match: 4. This CDR3 comprises 16 residues. From germline, CDR1 is KGHSH and CDR2 LQKENI. The CDR3 nucleotides read TGTGCCAGCTCACCACCGGCTAGCGGGGGCGCAGATACGCAGTATTTT. This codes for CASSPPASGGADTQYF.